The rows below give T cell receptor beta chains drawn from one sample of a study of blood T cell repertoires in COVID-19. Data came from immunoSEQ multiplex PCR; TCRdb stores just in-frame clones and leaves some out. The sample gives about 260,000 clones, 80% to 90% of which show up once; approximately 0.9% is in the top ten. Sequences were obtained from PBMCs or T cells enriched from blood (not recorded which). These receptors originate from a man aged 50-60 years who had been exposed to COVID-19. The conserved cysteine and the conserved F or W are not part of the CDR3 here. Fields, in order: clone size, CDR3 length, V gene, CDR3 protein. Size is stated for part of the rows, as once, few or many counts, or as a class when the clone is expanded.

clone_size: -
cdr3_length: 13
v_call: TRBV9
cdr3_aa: ASSAPTGGSTEAF

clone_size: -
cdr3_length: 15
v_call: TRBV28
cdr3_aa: ASSFGGSISLNYGYT

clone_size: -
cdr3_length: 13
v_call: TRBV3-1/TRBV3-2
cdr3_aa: ASSQGGRGKQPQH

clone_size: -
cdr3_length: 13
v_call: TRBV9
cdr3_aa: ASSVGSRGIGELF

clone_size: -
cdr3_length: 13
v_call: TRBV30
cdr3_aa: AWSGIGHPTDTQY

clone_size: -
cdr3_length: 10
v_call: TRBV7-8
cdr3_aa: ASSQGLIGYT

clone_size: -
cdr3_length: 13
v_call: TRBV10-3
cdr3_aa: AISESTKSNQPQH

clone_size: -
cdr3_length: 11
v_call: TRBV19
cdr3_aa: ASRRDSNQPQH

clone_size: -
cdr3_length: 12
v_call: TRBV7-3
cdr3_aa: ASSPTGLQETQY

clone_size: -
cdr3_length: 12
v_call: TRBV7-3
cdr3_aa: ASSSPGVAGEQY

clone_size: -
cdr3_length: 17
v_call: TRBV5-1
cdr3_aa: ASSLGLAGVRLISYEQY

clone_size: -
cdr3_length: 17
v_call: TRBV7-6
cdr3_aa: ASSFLGEGGSFVGNEQF

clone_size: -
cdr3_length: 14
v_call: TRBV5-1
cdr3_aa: ASSLAGQGAGNTIY

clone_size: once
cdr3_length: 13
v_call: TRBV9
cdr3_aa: ASSVDLLSGNTIY

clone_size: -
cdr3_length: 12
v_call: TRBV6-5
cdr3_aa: ASSFDRRNYGYT

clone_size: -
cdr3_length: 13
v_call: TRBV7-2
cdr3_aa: ASSLPGSPNEKLF

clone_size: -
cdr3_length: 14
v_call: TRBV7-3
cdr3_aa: ASSSLGGAGDNEQF

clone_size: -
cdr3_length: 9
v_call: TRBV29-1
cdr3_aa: SVEVNYEQY

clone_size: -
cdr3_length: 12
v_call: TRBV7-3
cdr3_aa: ASSFQGGDTEAF

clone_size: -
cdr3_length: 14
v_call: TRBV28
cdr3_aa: ASSLTPSGSTDTQY

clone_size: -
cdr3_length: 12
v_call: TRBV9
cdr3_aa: ASTGVGYNSPLH

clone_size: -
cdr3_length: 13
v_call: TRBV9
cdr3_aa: ASSVRGDRYYGYT

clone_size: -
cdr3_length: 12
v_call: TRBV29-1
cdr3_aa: SAVGQGRADTQY

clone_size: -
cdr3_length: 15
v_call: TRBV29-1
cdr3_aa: SAPALAGDGSHYEQY

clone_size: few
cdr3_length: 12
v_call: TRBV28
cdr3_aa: ASSRDRRYQPQH

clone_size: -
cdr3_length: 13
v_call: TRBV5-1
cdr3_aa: ASSSPGQPNTEAF

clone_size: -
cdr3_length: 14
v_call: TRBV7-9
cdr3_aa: ASSPLSGTGGNEQF

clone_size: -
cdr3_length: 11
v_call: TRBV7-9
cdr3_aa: ASSLAFGNEQF

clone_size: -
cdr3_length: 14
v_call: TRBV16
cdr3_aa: ASSQSEHSGNEKLF

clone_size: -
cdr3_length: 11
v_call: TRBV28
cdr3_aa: ATAEAAGNTIY

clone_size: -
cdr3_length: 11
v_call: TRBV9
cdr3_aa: ASSASGIGGYT

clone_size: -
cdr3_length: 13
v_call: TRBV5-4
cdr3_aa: ASSLWGGGDYGYT

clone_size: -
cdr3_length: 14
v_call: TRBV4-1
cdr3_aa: ASSPGAVSNTGELF

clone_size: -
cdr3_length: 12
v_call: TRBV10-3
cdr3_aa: AISRDRGHYEQY

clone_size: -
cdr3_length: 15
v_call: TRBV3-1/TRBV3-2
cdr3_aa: ASSQDLRGFSGNTIY

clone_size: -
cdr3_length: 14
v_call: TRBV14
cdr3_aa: ASSQESGAYNSPLH

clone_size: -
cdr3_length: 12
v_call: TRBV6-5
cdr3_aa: ASSYRGPYYGYT

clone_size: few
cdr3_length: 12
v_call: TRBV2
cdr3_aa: ASRPRGNTGELF

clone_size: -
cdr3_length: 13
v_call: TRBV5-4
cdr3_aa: ASSLGREGQETQY

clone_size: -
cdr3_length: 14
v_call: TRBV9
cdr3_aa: ASSVGRGGTTDTQY

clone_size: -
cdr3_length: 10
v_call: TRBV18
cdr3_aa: ASGARSESPF

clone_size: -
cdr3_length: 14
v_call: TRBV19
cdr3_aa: ASSTQGIVLYNEQF

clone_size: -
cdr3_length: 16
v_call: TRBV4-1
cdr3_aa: ASSQARHQGFYNSPLH

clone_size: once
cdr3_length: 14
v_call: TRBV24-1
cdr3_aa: ATSDPRGQGGYEQY

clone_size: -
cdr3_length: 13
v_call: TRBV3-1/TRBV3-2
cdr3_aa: ASSQWRELIGELF

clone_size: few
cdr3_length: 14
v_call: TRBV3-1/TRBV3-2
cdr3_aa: ASSPSWDSSNQPQH

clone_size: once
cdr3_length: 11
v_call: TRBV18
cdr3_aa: ASSPGAGDEQY

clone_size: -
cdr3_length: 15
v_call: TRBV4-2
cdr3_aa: ASSPLLAASSYNEQF

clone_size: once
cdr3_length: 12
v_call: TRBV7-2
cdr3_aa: ASSFTSYDTEAF

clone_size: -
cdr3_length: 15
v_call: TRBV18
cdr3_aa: ASSPPGTGIFTDTQY

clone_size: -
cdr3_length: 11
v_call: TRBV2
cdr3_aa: ASSLNDIAEQY

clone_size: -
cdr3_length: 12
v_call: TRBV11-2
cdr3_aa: ASSSSRGGYGYT

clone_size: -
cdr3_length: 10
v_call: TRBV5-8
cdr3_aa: ASSSDREGYT

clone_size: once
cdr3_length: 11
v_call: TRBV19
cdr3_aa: ASSISWGAEQY

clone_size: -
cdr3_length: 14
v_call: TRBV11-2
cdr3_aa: ASSGRDFRGTDTQY

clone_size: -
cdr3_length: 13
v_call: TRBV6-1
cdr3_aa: ASSERQGRNSPLH

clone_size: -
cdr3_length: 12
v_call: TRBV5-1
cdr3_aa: ASSDDGLNQPQH

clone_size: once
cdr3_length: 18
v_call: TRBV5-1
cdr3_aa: ASSLATRGIHPSTNEKLF

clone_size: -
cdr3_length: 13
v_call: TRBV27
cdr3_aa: ASSLRDRVGYGYT

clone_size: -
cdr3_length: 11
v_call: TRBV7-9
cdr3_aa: ASSSHRATEAF